Given below is one TCR beta chain in context. This sample stems from a study of blood T cell repertoires in COVID-19. Overall study: Whether acute or convalescent, the COVID-19 samples came from the United States, Italy and Spain. The analysed material was cDNA or gDNA that came from T cells, B-cell-depleted T cells, or PBMCs.

The CDR3 spans 15 residues. Trimming took 0 bases from V and 5 from J, leaving 14 bases between them. The germline V gene encodes CDR1 MNHEY and CDR2 SMNVEV (reference sequence). Original analysis: Amplifying reference gene primers gave estimates of nucleated cell counts. Produced via immunoSEQ multiplex PCR; TCRdb's table is partial and in-frame only. V and J calls and clone size follow that table, whereas D and trimming were derived from the DNA. Of about 290,000 clones listed, about 82% are singletons. This clonotype was obtained from a woman between 50 and 59 years old with active or convalescent COVID-19. The sample consisted of peripheral blood. The J gene is TRBJ2-7, the V gene TRBV27; weak D call: TRBD1 (5 bases). CDR3 DNA sequence: TGTGCCAGCAGTTTATCGCCAGGGCAGATCCACGAGCAGTACTTC. This encodes CASSLSPGQIHEQYF.